This T cell receptor (beta chain) was obtained from a study of blood T cell repertoires in COVID-19. Across the study: Sample material is recorded as cDNA or gDNA derived from T cells, B-cell-depleted T cells, or PBMCs.

This clone occurred once. In the original analysis: Quantification of nucleated cells was approximated via reference gene primer amplification. Sequencing was performed with immunoSEQ multiplex PCR; in TCRdb, only in-frame clones are kept and a portion is missing. V and J calls and clone size are given by that table; D and trimming were obtained from the DNA. Of about 23,000 clones in the sample, about 70% were seen once. This CDR3 contains 18 residues. This chain joins TRBV12-1 and TRBJ1-2; the table names TRBD1, a call not compared with the DNA. TRBV12-1 is deemed a pseudogene. This receptor was obtained from a man between 45 and 60 years old with COVID-19, enrolled during active disease. The sequencing sample was made of peripheral blood. The CDR3 loop is CASSFMGPEGEPNYGYTF. In nucleotides, the CDR3 is TGTGCCAGCAGCTTTATGGGGCCCGAGGGGGAACCTAACTATGGCTACACCTTC.